The sequence of this T cell receptor (beta chain) was determined in a study of OX40 agonist ivuxolimab in advanced cancers. With respect to this clone: No antigen is known for it.

Trimming shortened V by 1 base and J by 5 bases, and 5 bases separated the two germline ends. Germline-derived CDR1 and CDR2 are SEHNR and FQNEAQ (reference sequence). The CDR3 spans 12 residues. Profiled with immunoSEQ multiplex PCR; TCRdb holds only in-frame clones, not every one. The sample holds around 70,000 clones, approximately 81% seen once. Blood draws occurred at baseline, cycle 4 day 1, and cycle 7 day 1. General study results and limits: The work left the antigen specificity of expanded peripheral T cells undetermined. More expanded clones were seen, on average, in CD8+ T cells than in CD4+.

The chain joins TRBV7-9 to TRBJ1-1; D not resolved. Specimen: CD4+ or CD8+ T cells sorted from blood, collected in a trial of the OX40 agonist ivuxolimab. This clonotype originated in an adult with an advanced solid tumor such as melanoma, head and neck, liver or kidney cancer. CDR3 amino acids: CASSLEETEAFF. In DNA form, the CDR3 reads TGTGCCAGCAGCTTAGAAGAAACTGAAGCTTTCTTT.